This T cell receptor (beta chain) emerged from a study of neurological immune-mediated disorders. This clonotype showed up many times. V was clipped by 4 bases and J by 2 bases, with 9 bases between them. Germline CDR1 and CDR2: LGHDT and YNNKEL (reference sequence). This CDR3 contains 13 residues. With 10-nucleotide random UMIs, 5'RACE was used to make the cDNA. Using its own MiXCR run on the 5' RACE reads, TCRdb lists one record per CDR3 protein. The sample includes 35,000 to 50,000 distinct CDR3 sequences, 2% to 2.5% seen only once; the top ten take 2.4%. This TCR derives from a man aged 50 to 59 with multiple sclerosis. This sequence joins TRBV3-1 and TRBJ2-7; D is perhaps TRBD2 (5 bases). The specimen was PBMCs. CDR3 loop: CASSRPGAYEQYF. In DNA, the CDR3 is TGTGCCAGCAGCCGTCCCGGGGCCTACGAGCAGTACTTC.